This T cell receptor (beta chain) comes out of a study of cytomegalovirus exposure and HLA in healthy donors. General study points: Many donors carried some public TCRs, although rarity characterized most TCR sequences. Reports described diagnosis of cytomegalovirus status by the classifier as highly specific and sensitive.

The V and J ends lost 2 bases and 2 bases respectively, with 12 bases between them. The CDR3 is 15 residues long. Germline V lookup: CDR1 MDHEN, CDR2 SYDVKM. As to this clone: As yet, its antigen is unknown.

The donors were members of the roughly 120-subject validation cohort (separate from the approximately 650-subject first cohort). This table comes from immunoSEQ multiplex PCR, and its TCRdb copy is limited to in-frame clones, with some not included. This table has fewer than 200,000 clones, 75% to 90% appearing once. The clonotype comes from a man aged 18 to 30 in good health and CMV-seropositive. The specimen sequenced was PBMCs. The V and J genes are TRBV28 and TRBJ1-2; D unresolved. CDR3 sequence: CASSLVQAGNYGYTF. DNA of the CDR3: TGTGCCAGCAGTTTAGTCCAGGCAGGAAACTATGGCTACACCTTC.